This TCR beta chain was recorded in a study of post-analysis software for immune sequencing data (dated by TCRdb to about 2015). Background for the entire study: The recorded disease courses included relapsing-remitting, secondary progressive and progressive-relapsing multiple sclerosis, and some patients had no subtype annotation. The patient repertoires were compared against 11 previously published healthy control repertoires obtained from donors aged about 6 to 28 years. A subset of samples was prepared in parallel using single-end sample barcoding, then pooled and co-amplified after Illumina adapter ligation.

With respect to this clonotype: Its antigen specificity is not known. Qualities for individual bases were not recorded, and no much larger clone is one base off.

Beyond this particular receptor, the publication reports: The multiple sclerosis patient group was slightly younger than the control group. Significantly lower normalized Chao1 diversity was found in multiple sclerosis patients than in controls, suggesting substantial peripheral T-cell clonal expansion. Direct clustering with F measure showed strong co-clustering of samples prepared in the same batch, prompting a batch-effect correction. Significantly higher frequencies in patients than in controls were found for several TRBV segments, including TRBV5-6, TRBV5-1 and TRBV20-1.

To demonstrate the VDJtools post-analysis software, the study profiled TCR beta repertoires from the peripheral blood of about a dozen young patients with multiple sclerosis. The patients with multiple sclerosis were children and adolescents between roughly 6 and 17 years of age. The CDR3 has 14 amino acids, counting the end cysteine and phenylalanine. Only the CDR3 DNA is retained, 42 bases long and in frame from the first base. Trimming removed 3 bases from V and 2 bases from J, leaving 11 bases between the germline ends. According to the germline V gene, CDR1 reads ENHRY and CDR2 reads SYGVKD. Libraries were prepared through PCR. The instrument given in TCRdb is Illumina HiSeq 2500. To reduce PCR and sequencing biases, unique molecular identifiers were built into the TCR beta cDNA libraries. Approximately 500,000 cDNA molecules were obtained per 1 to 10 million input T cells, so each molecule approximated one T cell. The patient libraries were prepared and sequenced with the same protocol used for the earlier healthy control dataset. Samples belonging to the same batch were prepared together, multiplexed and sequenced on a shared HiSeq lane. Processing in the source paper ran as follows. Raw barcoded reads were processed with MIGEC, and single-read molecular identifier groups were discarded before consensus assembly and CDR3 extraction. Clonotype tables were post-analysed with VDJtools, normalizing diversity by down-sampling all datasets to the smallest sample size. In repertoire overlap clustering, CDR3 amino acid sequences, but not nucleotide sequences, were matched to correct batch-related cross-sample contamination. Starting from the raw public reads, TCRdb applied fastp trimming at Q25, assembled clones with MiXCR and retained in-frame beta chains. Merged by CDR3 protein, the rows form single entries marked with the most common genes and DNA. The V and J calls and clone size come from TCRdb's table, not from the authors' own analysis. This sample has hundreds of thousands of distinct CDR3 sequences in its table, and 53% of those were observed once. In total, the top ten clones hold 4.6% of the sample.

The chain employs TRBV10-3 and TRBJ2-7; no confident D gene assignment can be made. The sample consisted of blood. This TCR came from a girl between 10 and 17 years old with multiple sclerosis. The nucleotide sequence is given as TGTGCCATCAGTGACCCTGGAAGGGCCTACGAGCAGTACTTC. This encodes CAISDPGRAYEQYF.